This T cell receptor beta chain is drawn from a study of blood T cell repertoires in COVID-19. The overall study: Italy, Spain and the United States were the sources of the convalescent and acute COVID-19 samples. The cDNA or gDNA used as material had been derived from T cells, B-cell-depleted T cells, or PBMCs.

Original processing methods: Using reference gene primer amplification, nucleated cell counts were estimated. Clones were sequenced by immunoSEQ multiplex PCR, and TCRdb holds only the in-frame ones, with some missing. V and J calls and clone size are those listed in that table; D and trimming were worked out from the DNA. The sample lists some 95,000 clones, over 60% occurring once. CDR1 and CDR2 (germline): KGHSH, LQKENI. The CDR3 covers 13 residues. V lost 5 bases, J lost 5 bases, and 2 bases stayed unmatched. This TCR was sampled from a man in his 70s with acute or convalescent COVID-19. The chain is built from TRBV18 and TRBJ1-4, with 7 nucleotides matching TRBD1. Material for sequencing was peripheral blood. The CDR3 bases are TGTGCCAGCTCAGGGACAGTGAATGAAAAACTGTTTTTT. It is translated as CASSGTVNEKLFF.